Listed below are T cell receptor beta chains from one sample, sequenced in a study of CD8+CD57+ T cells in acquired aplastic anemia. TCRdb processed the reads anew with MiXCR; each CDR3 protein has one entry. The sample lists roughly 130,000 distinct CDR3 sequences, 48% occurring once. The material sequenced was sorted CD4+, CD8+, or CD8+CD57+ T cells (not recorded which) from PBMCs. The receptor set was obtained from a human donor in good health, serving as a control. Each CDR3 is given with its conserved first and last residue. Fields, in order: clone size, V gene, D gene, J gene, CDR3 protein, CDR3 DNA. A D gene is named only where the DNA matches it firmly. Clone size, where shown, is once, few, many, or a class for clones that have expanded.

NA	TRBV7-8	NA	TRBJ1-1	CASSLGGPTEAFF	TGTGCCAGCAGCTTAGGGGGGCCCACTGAAGCTTTCTTT
once	TRBV5-1	NA	TRBJ1-2	CASSLDVGGTRYGYTF	TGCGCCAGCAGCTTGGACGTCGGAGGAACGCGCTATGGCTACACCTTC
many	TRBV6-5	NA	TRBJ2-1	CASSYPGGGDEQFF	TGTGCCAGCAGTTACCCTGGGGGCGGGGATGAGCAGTTCTTC
many	TRBV20-1	TRBD1	TRBJ1-4	CSAPGGTNEKLFF	TGCAGTGCTCCAGGGGGGACTAATGAAAAACTGTTTTTT
NA	TRBV14	NA	TRBJ1-2	CASSQGAYNYGYTF	TGTGCCAGCAGCCAGGGGGCGTATAACTATGGCTACACCTTC
NA	TRBV29-1	TRBD1	TRBJ2-7	CSVDIPGQGHEQYF	TGTAGCGTGGATATCCCGGGACAGGGCCACGAGCAGTACTTC
NA	TRBV7-6	NA	TRBJ2-7	CASSQWGYEQYF	TGTGCCAGCAGCCAATGGGGCTACGAGCAGTACTTC
medium-sized	TRBV7-6	NA	TRBJ2-3	CASSLTAGGGADTQYF	TGTGCCAGCAGCTTAACGGCAGGGGGAGGGGCAGATACGCAGTATTTT
NA	TRBV5-1	TRBD1	TRBJ2-7	CTSSLDRGDEQYF	TGCACCAGCAGCTTGGACAGGGGGGACGAGCAGTACTTC
NA	TRBV29-1	NA	TRBJ1-2	CSVEDREWDGYTF	TGCAGCGTTGAAGATCGGGAGTGGGACGGCTACACCTTC
few	TRBV12-5	TRBD2	TRBJ2-5	CASGLNPGGGQETQYF	TGTGCTAGTGGTTTGAATCCCGGGGGAGGGCAAGAGACCCAGTACTTC
NA	TRBV10-3	NA	TRBJ1-2	CAISQQGWNYGYTF	TGTGCCATCAGTCAACAGGGCTGGAACTATGGCTACACCTTC
NA	TRBV13	TRBD2	TRBJ2-3	CASSFSLRVSAGGARTDTQYF	TGTGCCAGCAGCTTCTCTCTCAGGGTGAGCGCCGGGGGGGCTCGCACAGATACGCAGTATTTT
NA	TRBV15	TRBD1	TRBJ1-4	CATSMTGAHNEKLFF	TGTGCCACCAGCATGACAGGGGCCCATAATGAAAAACTGTTTTTT
NA	TRBV29-1	TRBD1	TRBJ2-7	CSVLQGVGYEQYF	TGCAGCGTGCTCCAGGGGGTCGGATACGAGCAGTACTTC
NA	TRBV7-9	NA	TRBJ2-5	CATRDSQGTQYF	TGTGCCACCCGAGACAGCCAAGGGACCCAGTACTTC
many	TRBV12-3/TRBV12-4	NA	TRBJ1-2	CASSPGPVYGYTF	TGTGCCAGCTCCCCAGGCCCGGTTTATGGCTACACCTTC
few	TRBV15	TRBD1	TRBJ2-7	CATSRDRDRGLEQYF	TGTGCCACCAGCAGAGACAGGGACAGGGGTCTCGAGCAGTACTTC
many	TRBV7-9	NA	TRBJ2-1	CASSLSSRANEQFF	TGTGCCAGCAGCTTAAGCTCCAGGGCAAATGAGCAGTTCTTC
few	TRBV10-3	NA	TRBJ2-7	CAISSGDLASYEQYF	TGTGCCATCAGTAGTGGGGATCTGGCATCCTACGAGCAGTACTTC
many	TRBV25-1	NA	TRBJ2-3	CASSKTGEGDTQYF	TGTGCCAGCAGTAAAACAGGAGAGGGAGATACGCAGTATTTT
many	TRBV11-3	NA	TRBJ1-1	CASSPEANTEAFF	TGTGCCAGCAGCCCAGAAGCTAACACTGAAGCTTTCTTT
NA	TRBV11-2	NA	TRBJ1-2	CASSHYRDGLYGYTF	TGTGCCAGCAGCCACTACCGGGACGGATTATATGGCTACACCTTC
few	TRBV10-3	NA	TRBJ1-6	CAIRGEGNSPLHF	TGTGCCATCAGAGGGGAGGGTAATTCACCCCTCCACTTT
NA	TRBV10-3	NA	TRBJ2-7	CASRSPGLGLGSDEQYF	TGTGCCAGCAGATCCCCTGGGTTGGGGTTGGGTAGCGACGAGCAGTACTTC
NA	TRBV6-1	NA	TRBJ2-2	CASRRTGSDVGELFF	TGTGCCAGCAGGAGGACGGGTTCGGACGTCGGGGAGCTGTTTTTT
NA	TRBV19	NA	TRBJ1-1	CASSSRVAAEAFF	TGTGCCAGTAGTTCCAGGGTAGCGGCTGAAGCTTTCTTT
NA	TRBV19	NA	TRBJ1-1	CASSARRGTEAFF	TGTGCCAGTAGTGCCAGGAGGGGAACTGAAGCTTTCTTT
once	TRBV2	NA	TRBJ2-5	CASRDQQETQYF	TGTGCCAGCAGGGATCAGCAAGAGACCCAGTACTTC
NA	TRBV10-3	NA	TRBJ1-6	CAISESSSNSPLHF	TGTGCCATCAGTGAGTCATCCTCGAATTCACCCCTCCACTTT
NA	TRBV20-1	TRBD1	TRBJ2-7	CSARQGLGEQYF	TGCAGTGCTCGACAGGGCCTCGGAGAGCAGTACTTC
many	TRBV6-5	NA	TRBJ1-6	CASSYRAEYNSPLHF	TGTGCCAGCAGTTACCGGGCCGAGTATAATTCACCCCTCCACTTT
NA	TRBV19	NA	TRBJ1-1	CASSPEELNTEAFF	TGTGCCAGTAGCCCTGAAGAGCTGAACACTGAAGCTTTCTTT
NA	TRBV10-3	NA	TRBJ2-2	CASKNGGNTGELFF	TGTGCCTCCAAAAACGGGGGGAACACCGGGGAGCTGTTTTTT
NA	TRBV9	TRBD1	TRBJ2-1	CASSLLGQGVGEQFF	TGTGCCAGCAGCCTGCTTGGGCAGGGGGTTGGGGAGCAGTTCTTC
NA	TRBV10-3	NA	TRBJ1-1	CAISEGLNTEAFF	TGTGCCATCAGTGAAGGGCTGAACACTGAAGCTTTCTTT
NA	TRBV15	TRBD2	TRBJ2-7	CATSIRLAGYEQYF	TGTGCCACCAGCATACGACTAGCAGGTTACGAGCAGTACTTC
NA	TRBV6-1	NA	TRBJ1-1	CAIQGLGGNTEAFF	TGTGCCATCCAGGGGCTTGGGGGAAACACTGAAGCTTTCTTT
many	TRBV5-6	TRBD1	TRBJ1-5	CASSKQGPYQPQHF	TGTGCCAGCAGCAAACAGGGGCCCTATCAGCCCCAGCATTTT
many	TRBV7-9	NA	TRBJ1-2	CASSSLQGHEGYTF	TGTGCCAGCAGCTCCCTCCAGGGTCATGAGGGCTACACCTTC
many	TRBV20-1	TRBD1	TRBJ2-7	CSARLGQGSYEQYF	TGCAGTGCTAGACTGGGACAGGGGAGCTACGAGCAGTACTTC
many	TRBV11-3	TRBD1	TRBJ1-1	CASSAGSGQPGRRTEAFF	TGTGCCAGCAGCGCCGGATCGGGACAGCCAGGGCGTCGGACTGAAGCTTTCTTT
NA	TRBV7-9	NA	TRBJ1-1	CASRDGTNTEAFF	TGTGCCAGCAGGGATGGGACGAACACTGAAGCTTTCTTT
NA	TRBV7-2	NA	TRBJ1-2	CASSLAEGYGYTF	TGTGCCAGCAGCTTAGCCGAGGGCTATGGCTACACCTTC
many	TRBV19	TRBD1	TRBJ2-7	CALSEGTGELKACEQYF	TGTGCCCTCAGCGAAGGGACAGGGGAATTAAAGGCCTGCGAGCAGTACTTC
NA	TRBV2	NA	TRBJ1-4	CASTRDRLFATNEKLFF	TGTGCCAGCACGCGGGACCGACTATTTGCAACTAATGAAAAACTGTTTTTT
NA	TRBV2	NA	TRBJ1-1	CASSEFEGVNTEAFF	TGTGCCAGCAGTGAATTTGAAGGGGTGAACACTGAAGCTTTCTTT
NA	TRBV10-1	TRBD1	TRBJ2-7	CASSSDRAPVNEQYF	TGCGCCAGCAGTTCGGACAGGGCTCCTGTCAACGAGCAGTACTTC
many	TRBV9	NA	TRBJ2-2	CASKGINTGELFF	TGTGCCAGCAAAGGTATAAACACCGGGGAGCTGTTTTTT
many	TRBV30	NA	TRBJ2-1	CAWSAGDYNEQFF	TGTGCCTGGAGTGCGGGGGACTACAATGAGCAGTTCTTC
many	TRBV10-3	NA	TRBJ1-2	CAISESPGRGANYGYTF	TGTGCCATCAGTGAGTCCCCCGGGCGGGGAGCTAACTATGGCTACACCTTC
NA	TRBV7-7	NA	TRBJ1-3	CAGSLERSGNTIYF	TGTGCCGGCAGCCTAGAAAGGTCTGGAAACACCATATATTTT